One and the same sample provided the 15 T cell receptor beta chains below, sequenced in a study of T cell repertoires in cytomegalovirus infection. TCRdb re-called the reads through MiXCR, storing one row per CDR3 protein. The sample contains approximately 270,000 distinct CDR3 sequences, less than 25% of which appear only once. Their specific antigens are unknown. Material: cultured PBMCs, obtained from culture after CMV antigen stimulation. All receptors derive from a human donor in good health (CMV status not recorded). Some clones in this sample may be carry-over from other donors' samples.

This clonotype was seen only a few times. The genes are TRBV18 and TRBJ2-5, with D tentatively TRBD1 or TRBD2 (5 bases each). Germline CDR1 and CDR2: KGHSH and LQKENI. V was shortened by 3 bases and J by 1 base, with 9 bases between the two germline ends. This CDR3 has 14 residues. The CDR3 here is CASSPKGTQETQYF. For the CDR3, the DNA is TGTGCCAGCTCACCCAAGGGGACCCAAGAGACCCAGTACTTC.

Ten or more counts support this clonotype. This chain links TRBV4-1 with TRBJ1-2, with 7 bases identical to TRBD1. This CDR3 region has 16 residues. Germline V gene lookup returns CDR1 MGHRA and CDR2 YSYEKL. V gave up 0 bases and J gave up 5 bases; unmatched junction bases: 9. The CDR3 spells CASSQDPGQYRYGYTF. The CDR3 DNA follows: TGCGCCAGCAGCCAAGACCCGGGACAGTACCGGTATGGCTACACCTTC.

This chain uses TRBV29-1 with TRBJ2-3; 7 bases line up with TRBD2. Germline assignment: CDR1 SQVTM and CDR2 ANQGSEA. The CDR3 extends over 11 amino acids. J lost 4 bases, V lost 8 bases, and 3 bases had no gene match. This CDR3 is CSPREADTQYF. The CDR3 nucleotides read TGCAGCCCCCGGGAGGCAGATACGCAGTATTTT.

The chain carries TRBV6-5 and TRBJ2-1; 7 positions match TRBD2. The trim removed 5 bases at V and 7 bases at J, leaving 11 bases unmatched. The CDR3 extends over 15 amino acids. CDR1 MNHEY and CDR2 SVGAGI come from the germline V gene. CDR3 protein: CASSDHGTTTNEQFF. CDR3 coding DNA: TGTGCCAGCAGTGATCACGGGACTACCACAAATGAGCAGTTCTTC.

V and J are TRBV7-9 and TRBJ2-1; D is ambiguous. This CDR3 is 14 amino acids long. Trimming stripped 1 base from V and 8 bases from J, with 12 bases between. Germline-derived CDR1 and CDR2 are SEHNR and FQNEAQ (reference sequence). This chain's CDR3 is CASSLGLAIDEQFF. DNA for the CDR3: TGTGCCAGCAGCTTAGGACTCGCGATTGATGAGCAGTTCTTC.

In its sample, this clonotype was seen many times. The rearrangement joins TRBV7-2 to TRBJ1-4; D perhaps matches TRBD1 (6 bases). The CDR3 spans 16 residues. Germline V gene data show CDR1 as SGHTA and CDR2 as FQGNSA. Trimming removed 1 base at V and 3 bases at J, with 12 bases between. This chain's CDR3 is CASSLVGQIPNEKLFF. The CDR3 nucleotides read TGTGCCAGCAGCTTAGTCGGACAGATCCCTAATGAAAAACTGTTTTTT. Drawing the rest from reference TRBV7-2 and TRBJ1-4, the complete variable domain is GAGVSQSPSNKVTEKGKDVELRCDPISGHTALYWYRQSLGQGLEFLIYFQGNSAPDKSGLPSDRFSAERTGGSVSTLTIQRTQQEDSAVYLCASSLVGQIPNEKLFFGSGTQLSVL.

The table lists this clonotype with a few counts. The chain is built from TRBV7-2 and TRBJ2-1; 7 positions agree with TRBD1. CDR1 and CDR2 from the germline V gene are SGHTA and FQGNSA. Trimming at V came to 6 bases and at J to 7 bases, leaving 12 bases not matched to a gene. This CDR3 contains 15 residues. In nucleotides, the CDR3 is TGTGCCAGCAGTTCGCACAGGGGCGAGGTAAATGAGCAGTTCTTC. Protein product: CASSSHRGEVNEQFF.

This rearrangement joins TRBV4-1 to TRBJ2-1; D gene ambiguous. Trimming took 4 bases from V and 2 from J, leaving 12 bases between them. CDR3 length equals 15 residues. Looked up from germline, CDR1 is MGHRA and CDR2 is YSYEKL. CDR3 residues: CASSPQWRTYNEQFF. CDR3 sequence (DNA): TGCGCCAGCAGCCCCCAATGGCGGACCTACAATGAGCAGTTCTTC.

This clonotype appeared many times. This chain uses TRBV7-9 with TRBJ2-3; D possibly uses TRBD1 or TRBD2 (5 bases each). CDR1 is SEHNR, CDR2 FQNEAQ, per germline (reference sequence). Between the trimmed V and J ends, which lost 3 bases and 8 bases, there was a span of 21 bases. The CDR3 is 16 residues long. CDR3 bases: TGTGCCAGCAGCTTGCGGACTTCAGGGACGCAGGGTACGCAGTATTTT. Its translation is CASSLRTSGTQGTQYF.

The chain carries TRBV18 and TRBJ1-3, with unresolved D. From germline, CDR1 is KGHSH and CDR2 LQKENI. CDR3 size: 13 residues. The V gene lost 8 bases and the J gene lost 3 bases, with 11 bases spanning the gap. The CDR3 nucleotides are TGTGCCAGCACTACGGGAGTTGGAAACACCATATATTTT. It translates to CASTTGVGNTIYF. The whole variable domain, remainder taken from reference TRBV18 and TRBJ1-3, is NAGVMQNPRHLVRRRGQEARLRCSPMKGHSHVYWYRQLPEEGLKFMVYLQKENIIDESGMPKERFSAEFPKEGPSILRIQQVVRGDSAAYFCASTTGVGNTIYFGEGSWLTVV.

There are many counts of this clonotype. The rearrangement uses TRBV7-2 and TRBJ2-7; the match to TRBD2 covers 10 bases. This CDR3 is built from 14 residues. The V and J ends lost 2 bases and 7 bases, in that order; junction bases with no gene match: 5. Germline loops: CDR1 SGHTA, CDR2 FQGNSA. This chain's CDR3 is CASSLLAGEGEQYV. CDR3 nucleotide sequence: TGTGCCAGCAGCTTACTAGCGGGAGAAGGAGAGCAGTACGTC.

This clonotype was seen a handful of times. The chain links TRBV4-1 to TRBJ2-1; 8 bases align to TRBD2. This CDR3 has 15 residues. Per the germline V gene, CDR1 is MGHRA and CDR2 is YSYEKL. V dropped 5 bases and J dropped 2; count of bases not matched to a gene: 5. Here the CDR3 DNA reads TGCGCCAGCAGCTACACTAGCGGACCCTACAATGAGCAGTTCTTC. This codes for CASSYTSGPYNEQFF.

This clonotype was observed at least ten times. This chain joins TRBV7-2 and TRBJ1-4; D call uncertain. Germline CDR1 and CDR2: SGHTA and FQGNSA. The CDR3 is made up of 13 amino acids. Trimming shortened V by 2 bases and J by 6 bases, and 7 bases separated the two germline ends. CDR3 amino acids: CASSLHQDEKLFF. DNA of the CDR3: TGTGCCAGCAGCTTACACCAGGATGAAAAACTGTTTTTT.

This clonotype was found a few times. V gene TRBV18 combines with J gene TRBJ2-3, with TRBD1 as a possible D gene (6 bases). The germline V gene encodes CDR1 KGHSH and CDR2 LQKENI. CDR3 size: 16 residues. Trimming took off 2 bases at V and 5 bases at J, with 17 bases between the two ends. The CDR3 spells CASSPGGGRLGDTQYF. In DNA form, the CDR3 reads TGTGCCAGCTCACCAGGGGGCGGACGCCTTGGAGATACGCAGTATTTT.

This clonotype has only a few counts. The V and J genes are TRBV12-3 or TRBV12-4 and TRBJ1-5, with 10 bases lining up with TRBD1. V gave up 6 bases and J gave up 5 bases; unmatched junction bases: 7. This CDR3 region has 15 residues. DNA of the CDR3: TGTGCCAGCAGCGAGACCGGGACAGGGGATCAGCCCCAGCATTTT. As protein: CASSETGTGDQPQHF.